Included here is one T cell receptor (beta chain) sequence, with context. The antigen is not known. The data originate from a study of vaccination and CD4 T cells after COVID-19. CDR1 and CDR2 (germline): MNHNS, SASEGT. V trimming: 5 bases; J trimming: 2 bases; junction bases outside the gene matches: 3. The CDR3 runs to 13 residues. Treatment specified: approximately 9-day PBMC culture with coronavirus spike peptide pools or control peptides (ViraFEST assay). Sequencing of cultured CD4+ T cell DNA used the Oncomine TCR Beta short-read assay. TCRdb fed the PCR reads into MiXCR, producing one record per CDR3 protein. The sample shows some 14,000 distinct CDR3 sequences, 53% of them seen only once.

The sequencing here drew on CD4+ T cells from blood, cultured in vitro, taken before SARS-CoV-2 vaccination. The TCR was taken from a human donor who had recovered from COVID-19. The V and J genes are TRBV6-1 and TRBJ2-7, with TRBD2 matching over 7 bases. The CDR3 region is CASSPSGTYEQYF. In nucleotides, the CDR3 is TGTGCCAGCAGTCCTAGCGGAACCTACGAGCAGTACTTC.